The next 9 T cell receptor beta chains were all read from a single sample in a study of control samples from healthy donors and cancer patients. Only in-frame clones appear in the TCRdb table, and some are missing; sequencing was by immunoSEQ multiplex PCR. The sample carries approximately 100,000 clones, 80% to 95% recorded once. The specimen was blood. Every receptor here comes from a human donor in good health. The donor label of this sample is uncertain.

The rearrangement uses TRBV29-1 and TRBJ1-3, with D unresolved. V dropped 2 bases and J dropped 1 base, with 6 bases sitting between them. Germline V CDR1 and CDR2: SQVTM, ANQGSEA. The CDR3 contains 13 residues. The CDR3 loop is CSVEKGSGNTIYF. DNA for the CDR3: TGCAGCGTTGAAAAAGGATCTGGAAACACCATATATTTT.

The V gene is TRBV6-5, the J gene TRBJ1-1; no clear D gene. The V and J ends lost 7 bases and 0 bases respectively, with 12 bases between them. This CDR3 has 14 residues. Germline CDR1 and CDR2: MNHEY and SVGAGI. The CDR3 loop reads CASTFRVLNTEAFF. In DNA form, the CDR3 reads TGTGCCAGCACCTTTAGGGTGCTGAACACTGAAGCTTTCTTT.

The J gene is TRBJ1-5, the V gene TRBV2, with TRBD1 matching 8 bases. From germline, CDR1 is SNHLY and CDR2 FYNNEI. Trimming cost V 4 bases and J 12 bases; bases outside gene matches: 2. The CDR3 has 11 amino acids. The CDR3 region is CASSVDRGQHF. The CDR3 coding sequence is TGTGCCAGCAGTGTAGACAGGGGCCAGCATTTT.

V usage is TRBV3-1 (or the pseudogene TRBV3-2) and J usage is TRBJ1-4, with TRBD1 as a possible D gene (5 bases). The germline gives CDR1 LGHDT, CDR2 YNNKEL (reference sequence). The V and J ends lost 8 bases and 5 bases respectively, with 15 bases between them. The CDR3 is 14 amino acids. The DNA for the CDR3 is TGTGCCAGCTCCTCCGGGACCGGGAATGAAAAACTGTTTTTT. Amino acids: CASSSGTGNEKLFF.

The DNA of the CDR3 is TGCGCCAGCAGCTTGGTGACACCTTTGTCCAATGAGCAGTTCTTC. It is translated as CASSLVTPLSNEQFF. The chain recombines TRBV5-1 with TRBJ2-1; D ambiguous. The V end was cut by 0 bases, the J end by 6 bases, with 13 bases between. The germline V gene encodes CDR1 SGHRS and CDR2 YFSETQ. The CDR3 totals 15 residues.

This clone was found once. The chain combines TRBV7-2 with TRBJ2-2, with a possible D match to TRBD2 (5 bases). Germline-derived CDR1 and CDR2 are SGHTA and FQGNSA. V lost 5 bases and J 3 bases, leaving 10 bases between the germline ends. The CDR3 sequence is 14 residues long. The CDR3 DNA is TGTGCCAGCAGCATAACGAGGGACACCGGGGAGCTGTTTTTT. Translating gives CASSITRDTGELFF.

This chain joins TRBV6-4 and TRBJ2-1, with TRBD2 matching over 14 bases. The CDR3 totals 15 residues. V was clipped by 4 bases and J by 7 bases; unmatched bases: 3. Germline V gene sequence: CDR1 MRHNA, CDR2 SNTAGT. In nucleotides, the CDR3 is TGTGCCAGCAGTGCGACTAGCGGGGGGGCGAATGAGCAGTTCTTC. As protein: CASSATSGGANEQFF.

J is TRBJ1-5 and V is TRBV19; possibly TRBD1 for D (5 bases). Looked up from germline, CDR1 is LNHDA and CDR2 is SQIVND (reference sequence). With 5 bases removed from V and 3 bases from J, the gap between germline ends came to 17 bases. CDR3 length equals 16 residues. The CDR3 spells CASSGATKSPNQPQHF. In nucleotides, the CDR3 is TGTGCCAGTAGTGGGGCCACCAAGTCCCCCAATCAGCCCCAGCATTTT.

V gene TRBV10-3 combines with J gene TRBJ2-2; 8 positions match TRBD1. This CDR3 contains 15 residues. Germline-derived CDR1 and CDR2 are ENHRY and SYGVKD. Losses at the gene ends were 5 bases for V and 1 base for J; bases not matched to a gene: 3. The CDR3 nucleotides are TGTGCCATCAGTCCGACAGGGGTGAACACCGGGGAGCTGTTTTTT. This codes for CAISPTGVNTGELFF.